Listed below are T cell receptor beta chains from one sample, sequenced in a study of shared clonotypes between healthy human individuals. Profiling relied on immunoSEQ multiplex PCR, and the TCRdb table lists in-frame clones only, not all of them. The sample has more than 1 million clones; more than 75% are singletons. Sequenced material: memory CD4+ T cells from PBMCs. The receptors shown here come from a man younger than 30 in good health. Some clones in this sample may be carry-over from other donors' samples. CDR3s include the opening cysteine and the closing phenylalanine or tryptophan. A D gene is named only where the DNA matches it firmly. Size is stated for part of the rows, as once, few or many counts, or as a class when the clone is expanded.

J,V,size,length,D,DNA,CDR3
TRBJ2-7,TRBV27,once,12,NA,TGTGCCAGCAGTTTCCTAGCAGGCGAGCAGTACTTC,CASSFLAGEQYF
TRBJ2-7,TRBV11-2,NA,16,TRBD2,TGTGCCAGCAGCACCTGGACTAGCGGGAGGGAATACGAGCAGTACTTC,CASSTWTSGREYEQYF
TRBJ2-1,TRBV9,many,14,NA,TGTGCCAGCAGCGTAGGGACGATCTACAATGAGCAGTTCTTC,CASSVGTIYNEQFF
TRBJ1-4,TRBV28,NA,15,NA,TGTGCCAGCAGTCCCGCGGGGGCAACTAATGAAAAACTGTTTTTT,CASSPAGATNEKLFF
TRBJ2-3,TRBV14,NA,18,TRBD2,TGTGCCAGCAGCCAAGACCGCGTGACTAGCGGCTACAAAGATACGCAGTATTTT,CASSQDRVTSGYKDTQYF
TRBJ1-2,TRBV5-1,NA,13,NA,TGCGCCAGCAGGTTGGGAGAGCGTTATGGCTACACCTTC,CASRLGERYGYTF
TRBJ1-5,TRBV28,NA,14,NA,TGTGCCAGCAGTTTAGTATCAGGGAGTCAGCCCCAGCATTTT,CASSLVSGSQPQHF
TRBJ2-2,TRBV10-1,NA,17,TRBD2,TGCGCCAGCAGTGAGTCGGGACTAGCGGGTGACACCGGGGAGCTGTTTTTT,CASSESGLAGDTGELFF
TRBJ2-2,TRBV10-3,NA,17,NA,TGTGCCATCAGTGACGATTTTGTTGGAGGGCCGAACGGGGAGCTGTTTTTT,CAISDDFVGGPNGELFF
TRBJ2-3,TRBV30,once,12,NA,TGTGCCTCTCAGGGGGGGGGCGATACGCAGTATTTT,CASQGGGDTQYF
TRBJ2-5,TRBV28,NA,14,NA,TGTGCCAGCAGTTTCGTCGACTTCGGGGAGACCCAGTACTTC,CASSFVDFGETQYF
TRBJ2-7,TRBV6-5,NA,15,TRBD2,TGTGCCAGCAGTTACTCCCTAGCGGGTACCTACGAGCAGTACTTC,CASSYSLAGTYEQYF
TRBJ1-1,TRBV28,NA,15,NA,TGTGCCAGCAGTTTATATTCGGGAAGGAACACTGAAGCTTTCTTT,CASSLYSGRNTEAFF
TRBJ2-1,TRBV5-1,NA,13,NA,TGCGCCAGCAGCTATGGACTCTACAATGAGCAGTTCTTC,CASSYGLYNEQFF
TRBJ1-1,TRBV6-5,NA,15,TRBD1,TGTGCCAGCAATCGAGGAACAGGGGGGGGAACTGAAGCTTTCTTT,CASNRGTGGGTEAFF
TRBJ2-7,TRBV28,NA,16,TRBD2,TGTGCCAGCAGTCTCTTCGTAGCGGGAGACTCCTACGAGCAGTACTTC,CASSLFVAGDSYEQYF
TRBJ2-2,TRBV6-6,once,16,TRBD1,TGTGCCAGCAGTTACACGACAGGGGACGATCCCGGGGAGCTGTTTTTT,CASSYTTGDDPGELFF
TRBJ1-1,TRBV9,NA,14,NA,TGTGCCAGCAGCCCACAGGGTTCGAACACTGAAGCTTTCTTT,CASSPQGSNTEAFF
TRBJ2-7,TRBV28,NA,14,NA,TGTGCCAGCAGTTTATTTCAAGGGGGGAACGAGCAGTACTTC,CASSLFQGGNEQYF
TRBJ1-5,TRBV19,NA,13,NA,TGTGCCAGCTCTCAGAGTAGCAATCAGCCCCAGCATTTT,CASSQSSNQPQHF
TRBJ1-3,TRBV7-9,NA,15,TRBD1,TGTGCCAGCAGCTTCAACAGGGGTTCTGGAAACACCATATATTTT,CASSFNRGSGNTIYF
TRBJ2-6,TRBV30,many,13,NA,TGTGCCTGGCAGGTCTCTGGGGCCAACGTCCTGACTTTC,CAWQVSGANVLTF
TRBJ2-1,TRBV7-7,NA,14,NA,TGTGCCAGCAGCTCCAGCGGTTCCTACAATGAGCAGTTCTTC,CASSSSGSYNEQFF
TRBJ1-3,TRBV6-6,once,15,TRBD1,TGTGCCAGCAGCGCGACAGGGAACTCTGGAAACACCATATATTTT,CASSATGNSGNTIYF
TRBJ1-4,TRBV14,NA,14,TRBD1,TGTGCCAGCAGCCGGCGAGGGGGCGGTGAAAAACTGTTTTTT,CASSRRGGGEKLFF
TRBJ2-1,TRBV7-2,NA,15,TRBD2,TGTGCCAGCAGCATAAGCGGGAGTTCCTACAATGAGCAGTTCTTC,CASSISGSSYNEQFF
TRBJ2-1,TRBV6-1,NA,12,NA,TGTGCCAGCGGGGCAGGGAGGAATGAGCAGTTCTTC,CASGAGRNEQFF
TRBJ1-1,TRBV7-2,NA,15,NA,TGTGCCAGCAGCTCGGCAGGGAGTTTGAACACTGAAGCTTTCTTT,CASSSAGSLNTEAFF
TRBJ1-1,TRBV7-8,few,15,NA,TGTGCCAGCAGCTCATTGACAGGCGCGAACACTGAAGCTTTCTTT,CASSSLTGANTEAFF
TRBJ2-5,TRBV4-1,NA,14,NA,TGCGCCAGCAGCCAAGATGAGGTAGTGAGGGCCCAGTACTTC,CASSQDEVVRAQYF
TRBJ1-1,TRBV30,NA,12,TRBD1,TGTGCCTGGAGGAGGACAGGGACTGAAGCTTTCTTT,CAWRRTGTEAFF
TRBJ2-7,TRBV28,NA,17,TRBD2,TGTGCCAGCAGGACCCCCGGGACTAGCGGGAGGAGAGACGAGCAGTACTTC,CASRTPGTSGRRDEQYF
TRBJ2-2,TRBV28,NA,15,TRBD1,TGTGCCAGCAGGCCGAACAGGGGGCAGAGCGGGGAGCTGTTTTTT,CASRPNRGQSGELFF